This passage covers 12 T cell receptor beta chains from one sample sequenced in a study of chemoradiotherapy in HPV16-positive cancers. The table came from immunoSEQ multiplex PCR; TCRdb's copy has only in-frame clones and leaves some out. The data contain about 68,000 clones, roughly 90% of them singletons. Sequences were derived from blood, sampled from a patient who underwent chemoradiotherapy. The source of these receptors is a human donor with HPV-associated anogenital cancer.

The chain joins TRBV6-5 to TRBJ1-4, with D unresolved. The V and J ends lost 10 bases and 4 bases respectively, with 16 bases between them. The CDR3 extends over 14 amino acids. Germline-derived CDR1 and CDR2 are MNHEY and SVGAGI. The CDR3 protein is CATRHGRDNEKLFF. In nucleotides, the CDR3 is TGTGCCACGCGACATGGCAGAGATAATGAAAAACTGTTTTTT.

The V call is TRBV19, the J call TRBJ2-7, with 9 positions matching TRBD1. Looked up from germline, CDR1 is LNHDA and CDR2 is SQIVND (reference sequence). The CDR3 covers 15 residues. Losses at the gene ends were 6 bases for V and 3 bases for J; bases not matched to a gene: 9. The CDR3, as DNA: TGTGCCAGTAGCGGACAGGGGACGGGAGTCTACGAGCAGTACTTC. Translating gives CASSGQGTGVYEQYF.

The chain is built from TRBV7-9 and TRBJ2-5; D is perhaps TRBD2 (6 bases). The DNA end lines up better with TRBJ2-7; the J call may be wrong. The CDR3 extends over 13 amino acids. Germline lookup yields CDR1 SEHNR and CDR2 FQNEAQ (reference sequence). CDR3 DNA sequence: TGTGCCAGCAGCTTAAATCGGGGGTTCGAGCAGTACTTC. Translated, it gives CASSLNRGFEQYF.

V gene TRBV28 combines with J gene TRBJ2-3; 10 nucleotides align to TRBD2. The CDR3 length is 17 residues. The V segment lost 3 bases and the J segment 0 bases; nucleotides outside the gene matches: 6. From germline, CDR1 is MDHEN and CDR2 SYDVKM. CDR3 bases: TGTGCCAGCAGTTTCCCTACTAGCGGGGAGAGCACAGATACGCAGTATTTT. It encodes CASSFPTSGESTDTQYF.

The chain joins TRBV18 to TRBJ1-2, with D perhaps matching TRBD1 (5 bases). Germline-derived CDR1 and CDR2 are KGHSH and LQKENI. The V end lost 4 bases, the J end lost 3 bases, and 18 bases lay between the germline ends. This CDR3 is built from 16 residues. In nucleotides, the CDR3 is TGTGCCAGCTCACTAAGAAGTCGGGACCTGGACTATGGCTACACCTTC. As protein: CASSLRSRDLDYGYTF.

The V and J genes are TRBV5-4 and TRBJ2-7; TRBD1 might be the D (6 bases). With 2 bases removed from V and 4 bases from J, the gap between germline ends came to 10 bases. Germline V gene sequence: CDR1 SGHNT, CDR2 YYREEE (reference sequence). The CDR3 extends over 13 amino acids. The CDR3 sequence is CASSLDQGYEQYF. CDR3 coding DNA: TGTGCCAGCAGCTTAGATCAGGGGTACGAGCAGTACTTC.

The chain combines TRBV9 with TRBJ2-3, with D tentatively TRBD2 (5 bases). The CDR3 is 16 residues long. V was shortened by 0 bases and J by 5 bases, with 16 bases between the two germline ends. Germline loops: CDR1 SGDLS, CDR2 YYNGEE. CDR3 DNA sequence: TGTGCCAGCAGCGTAGCGGACGGGAAGGTCGTAGATACGCAGTATTTT. This translates into CASSVADGKVVDTQYF.

J is TRBJ2-5 and V is TRBV27, with 10 bases identical to TRBD1. Germline-derived CDR1 and CDR2 are MNHEY and SMNVEV (reference sequence). The V segment lost 5 bases and the J segment 4 bases; nucleotides outside the gene matches: 4. The CDR3 totals 14 residues. DNA of the CDR3: TGTGCCAGCAGTGGGGGACAGGGGAGAGAGACCCAGTACTTC. This encodes CASSGGQGRETQYF.

In DNA form, the CDR3 reads TGTGCCAGCAGTTTCTTAGGGAGCTCCTATAATTCACCCCTCCACTTT. Its translation: CASSFLGSSYNSPLHF. The chain is built from TRBV28 and TRBJ1-6, with D uncertain. This CDR3 has 16 residues. Looked up from germline, CDR1 is MDHEN and CDR2 is SYDVKM. V was trimmed by 3 bases and J by 0 bases, leaving 9 bases between them.

The rearrangement links TRBV7-8 to TRBJ1-6; D unresolved. The ends were cut back, 6 bases at V and 6 bases at J, with 12 bases in the middle. Per the germline V gene, CDR1 is SGHVS and CDR2 is FQNEAQ. The CDR3 runs to 14 residues. For the CDR3, the DNA is TGTGCCAGCAGTCCGCGGGAAATTAATTCACCCCTCCACTTT. Translation: CASSPREINSPLHF.

This chain joins TRBV7-2 and TRBJ1-1; D remains unclear. The CDR3 has 13 amino acids. Germline assignment: CDR1 SGHTA and CDR2 FQGNSA. Trimming removed 5 bases at V and 6 bases at J, with 13 bases between. The CDR3 loop reads CASSPRSRAEAFF. The DNA of the CDR3 is TGTGCCAGCAGCCCGCGATCCCGCGCTGAAGCTTTCTTT.

The gene calls are TRBV19 and TRBJ1-5; a weak D match, TRBD1 (5 bases). The V gene lost 2 bases and the J gene lost 1 base, with 9 bases spanning the gap. CDR1 is LNHDA and CDR2 is SQIVND in the germline V gene (reference sequence). The CDR3 consists of 15 residues. The CDR3 DNA sequence: TGTGCCAGTAGTATAAGGGCAGGGAGCAATCAGCCCCAGCATTTT. It yields the protein CASSIRAGSNQPQHF. Drawing the rest from reference TRBV19 and TRBJ1-5, the complete variable domain is DGGITQSPKYLFRKEGQNVTLSCEQNLNHDAMYWYRQDPGQGLRLIYYSQIVNDFQKGDIAEGYSVSREKKESFPLTVTSAQKNPTAFYLCASSIRAGSNQPQHFGDGTRLSIL.